The entry below describes one T cell receptor beta chain. Authors' processing steps: Estimated nucleated cell counts came from reference gene primer amplification. Generated by immunoSEQ multiplex PCR, the TCRdb table keeps only in-frame clones and is missing some. That table is the source of V, J and clone size, and D and trimming were worked out from the DNA. The sample gives roughly 380,000 clones, about 89% of which show up once; 1.5% to 1.7% is in the top ten. This sample was taken from a study of blood T cell repertoires in COVID-19. Study details: From T cells, B-cell-depleted T cells, or PBMCs came the material, which was cDNA or gDNA.

There are 15 residues in the CDR3. After removal of 4 bases from V and 7 bases from J, the junction contained 9 bases not matched to a gene. Germline V gene sequence: CDR1 LNHDA, CDR2 SQIVND (reference sequence). The V call is TRBV19, the J call TRBJ2-1; 8 bases are a match to TRBD2. The receptor's source is a woman aged 40 to 50 with COVID-19, enrolled during active disease. The sample was peripheral blood. The CDR3 region is CASSTPSGSRNEQFF. The CDR3 region has the DNA TGTGCCAGTAGTACCCCCAGCGGGAGTAGGAATGAGCAGTTCTTC.